The clone carrying this T cell receptor (beta chain) was detected ten times or more. J gave up 0 bases and V 3 bases, and 6 bases lay outside the gene matches. The CDR3 is made up of 18 amino acids. Germline CDR1 reads SGHTS; CDR2 reads YDEGEE. TCRdb re-called the RT-PCR reads with MiXCR, one entry per CDR3 protein. The sample includes more than 600,000 distinct CDR3 sequences, 11% to 15% of them seen just once. The V and J genes are TRBV5-8 and TRBJ2-6, with TRBD1 matching 10 bases. The sample consisted of memory CD4+ T cells from blood. This clonotype originated in a female donor in good health, serving as a healthy control. CDR3 sequence: CASSSSWTGGSGANVLTF. The DNA of the CDR3 is TGTGCCAGCAGCTCGTCCTGGACAGGGGGCTCTGGGGCCAACGTCCTGACTTTC.